This TCR beta chain was obtained from a study of liver allograft versus peripheral blood T cells. As for the study in general: Hepatic allograft T cell receptor repertoires were evaluated relative to those present in recipients' peripheral blood. Study-wide findings and caveats: T cell receptor repertoires inside liver allografts reportedly differed from those in peripheral blood.

Germline assignment: CDR1 WNHNN and CDR2 SYGVQD (reference sequence). The CDR3 has 14 residues. Deletions cut 6 bases from V and 6 bases from J, with 18 bases between. Remarks on this clonotype: What it binds is unknown.

TCRdb processed the reads anew with MiXCR; each CDR3 protein has one entry. The sample holds more than 10,000 distinct CDR3 sequences, approximately 30% seen once. The source of this sequence is a human patient who had a liver transplant. Some T cells may originate from the graft donor. This chain links TRBV10-1 with TRBJ2-7; a weak D match, TRBD1 (6 bases). In DNA form, the CDR3 reads TGCGCCAGCAGCGCGGTGGGGGCAGTTTCCGAGCAGTACTTC. This encodes CASSAVGAVSEQYF.